This T cell receptor beta chain derives from a study of cytomegalovirus exposure and HLA in healthy donors. Findings of the study overall: TCR beta sequences reportedly predicted most subjects' HLA-A and HLA-B alleles accurately. There were reportedly fewer N-insertions in an Asian-associated ancestry cluster than the approximately 600-donor mean, in a later analysis. The study carried out a later analysis of TCR beta sequences. It associated under 20,000 of them with specific HLA alleles at a false discovery rate of 0.05.

Both 60 Vbeta primers and 13 Jbeta primers went into the PCR. Using immunoSEQ multiplex PCR, the repertoire was profiled, and TCRdb retains in-frame clones only, with some absent. The data show around 150,000 clones, roughly 80% seen once. For this clone: Antigen unknown.

This CDR3 region has 14 residues. The ends were cut back, 0 bases at V and 0 bases at J, with 6 bases in the middle. Per the germline V gene, CDR1 is SGDLS and CDR2 is YYNGEE. The sequenced sample consisted of PBMCs. The gene calls are TRBV9 and TRBJ2-5; D gene ambiguous. This TCR was recovered from a woman in her forties or fifties in good health and CMV-seronegative. DNA of the CDR3: TGTGCCAGCAGCGTAGCGAGCAACCAAGAGACCCAGTACTTC. This translates into CASSVASNQETQYF.